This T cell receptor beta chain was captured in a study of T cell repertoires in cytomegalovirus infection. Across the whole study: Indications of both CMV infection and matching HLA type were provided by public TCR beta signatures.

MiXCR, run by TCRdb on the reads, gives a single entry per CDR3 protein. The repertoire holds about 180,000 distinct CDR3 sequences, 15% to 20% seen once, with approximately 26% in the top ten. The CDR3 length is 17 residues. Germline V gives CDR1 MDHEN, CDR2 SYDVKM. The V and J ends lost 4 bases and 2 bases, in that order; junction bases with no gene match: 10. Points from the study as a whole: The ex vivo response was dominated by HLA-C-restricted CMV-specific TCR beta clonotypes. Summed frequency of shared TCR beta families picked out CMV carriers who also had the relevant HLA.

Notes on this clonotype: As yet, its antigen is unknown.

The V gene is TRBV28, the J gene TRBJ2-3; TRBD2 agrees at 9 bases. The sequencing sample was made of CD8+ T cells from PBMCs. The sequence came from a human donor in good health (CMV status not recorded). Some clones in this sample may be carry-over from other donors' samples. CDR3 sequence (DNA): TGTGCCAGCAGTTCCCCTGGGCTAGCGGGATACACAGATACGCAGTATTTT. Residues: CASSSPGLAGYTDTQYF. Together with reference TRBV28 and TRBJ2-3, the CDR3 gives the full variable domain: DVKVTQSSRYLVKRTGEKVFLECVQDMDHENMFWYRQDPGLGLRLIYFSYDVKMKEKGDIPEGYSVSREKKERFSLILESASTNQTSMYLCASSSPGLAGYTDTQYFGPGTRLTVL.